These T cell receptor beta chains were read from a single sample in a study of neurological immune-mediated disorders. TCRdb called the 5' RACE reads again in MiXCR, with one record for every CDR3 protein. The sample contains approximately 89,000 distinct CDR3 sequences, around 4.7% of which appear only once. Sequenced: PBMCs. These receptors came from a woman aged 60-70 years with multiple sclerosis. CDR3s include the opening cysteine and the closing phenylalanine or tryptophan. The order of the fields is D gene, V gene, clone size, J gene, CDR3 length, CDR3 DNA, CDR3 protein. A D gene is named only where the DNA matches it firmly. The listing skips clone size in some rows; elsewhere it reads once, few, many or a size class.

d_gene: -; v_gene: TRBV27; abundance: many; j_gene: TRBJ1-3; len: 15; CDR3nt: TGTGCCAGCAGTTTCCGCGGACCCTCTGGAAACACCATATATTTT; CDR3aa: CASSFRGPSGNTIYF
d_gene: TRBD2; v_gene: TRBV20-1; abundance: many; j_gene: TRBJ2-1; len: 18; CDR3nt: TGCAGTGCTAGACCGGGACTAGCGGGGGGTAGCTCCTACAATGAGCAGTTCTTC; CDR3aa: CSARPGLAGGSSYNEQFF
d_gene: -; v_gene: TRBV3-1; abundance: -; j_gene: TRBJ2-3; len: 14; CDR3nt: TGTGCCAGCAGCCCAGTGGACTACCAAAATACGCAGTATTTT; CDR3aa: CASSPVDYQNTQYF
d_gene: -; v_gene: TRBV18; abundance: -; j_gene: TRBJ1-5; len: 14; CDR3nt: TGTGCCAGCTCAACGGACACGATCAATCAGCCCCAGCATTTT; CDR3aa: CASSTDTINQPQHF
d_gene: -; v_gene: TRBV6-1; abundance: many; j_gene: TRBJ1-2; len: 13; CDR3nt: TGTGCCAGCAGACACGCCAATAACTATGGCTACACCTTC; CDR3aa: CASRHANNYGYTF
d_gene: -; v_gene: TRBV12-3/TRBV12-4; abundance: many; j_gene: TRBJ1-4; len: 16; CDR3nt: TGTGCCAGCAGTCTCGGCCGGGGGAACTACCAGGGAAAACTGTTTTTT; CDR3aa: CASSLGRGNYQGKLFF
d_gene: -; v_gene: TRBV29-1; abundance: many; j_gene: TRBJ1-2; len: 11; CDR3nt: TGCAGCGTTGATATGGGGATCGGCTACACCTTC; CDR3aa: CSVDMGIGYTF
d_gene: -; v_gene: TRBV3-1; abundance: many; j_gene: TRBJ2-7; len: 13; CDR3nt: TGTGCCAGCGATCCCACCGGCCGGGAGAGGCAGTACTTC; CDR3aa: CASDPTGRERQYF
d_gene: TRBD1; v_gene: TRBV6-6; abundance: many; j_gene: TRBJ2-7; len: 16; CDR3nt: TGTGCCAGCAGTCGCCCAGGGGGAACTGAGGGCGGCGAGCAGTACTTC; CDR3aa: CASSRPGGTEGGEQYF
d_gene: -; v_gene: TRBV5-1; abundance: many; j_gene: TRBJ1-2; len: 15; CDR3nt: TGCGCCAGCAGGGAGACCGGGACCCTCGACTATGGCTACACCTTC; CDR3aa: CASRETGTLDYGYTF
d_gene: -; v_gene: TRBV20-1; abundance: many; j_gene: TRBJ1-6; len: 15; CDR3nt: TGCAGTGCTTGGACCGAGAGCTCCTATAATTCACCCCTCCACTTT; CDR3aa: CSAWTESSYNSPLHF
d_gene: -; v_gene: TRBV7-2; abundance: many; j_gene: TRBJ1-5; len: 18; CDR3nt: TGTGCCAGCAGCTCCCTTGCCAGCACCTACAGCACCTATCAGCCCCAGCATTTT; CDR3aa: CASSSLASTYSTYQPQHF
d_gene: -; v_gene: TRBV20-1; abundance: many; j_gene: TRBJ1-4; len: 11; CDR3nt: TGCAGTGCTAGGGAGTATGAAAAACTGTTTTTT; CDR3aa: CSAREYEKLFF
d_gene: -; v_gene: TRBV3-1; abundance: -; j_gene: TRBJ2-7; len: 14; CDR3nt: TGTGCCAGCAGCTCAAAGGGGTTGTCCTACGAGCAGTACTTC; CDR3aa: CASSSKGLSYEQYF
d_gene: -; v_gene: TRBV18; abundance: many; j_gene: TRBJ2-7; len: 13; CDR3nt: TGTGCCAGCTCACCTGGGGAGCCCTACGAGCAGTACTTC; CDR3aa: CASSPGEPYEQYF